These T cell receptor beta chains were read from a single sample in a study of T cell responses to AZD1222 COVID-19 vaccine. Clones were read by immunoSEQ multiplex PCR, and TCRdb kept only the in-frame ones, dropping some. This table holds some 96,000 clones, approximately 89% found once. The sequencing here drew on peripheral blood, taken on day 0 of MenACWY control vaccination. The receptors here all came from an adult in good health. Each CDR3 is given without its conserved first and last residue. A D gene is named only where the DNA matches it firmly.

TRBV14 - ASTREANTEAF
TRBV3-1/TRBV3-2 - ASSQGVPPLH
TRBV6-5 TRBD2 ASSILGTGGEQY
TRBV28 - ASSSSGLSNEKLF
TRBV15 TRBD1 ATSKGQGAYEQY
TRBV28 - ASSPPGRGPNQPQH
TRBV30 - AWSVGASEY
TRBV21-1 - ASSPRTGQETQY
TRBV5-1 - ASSLGGGAEGETQY
TRBV5-8 TRBD1 ASSKDRGLTEAF
TRBV6-5 - ASNGHGDGNQPQH
TRBV6-5 - ASRDTLTVHYGYT
TRBV29-1 - SVERVRMNTEAF
TRBV5-1 - ASTRTVNTEAF
TRBV7-7 - ASSRNRGAGELF
TRBV24-1 TRBD1 ATGRTGTGNNEQF
TRBV6-6 TRBD1 ASTGETGNSPLH
TRBV7-2 - ASSLGPGPYGYT
TRBV4-3 - ASSPTPSEWTYEQY
TRBV19 - ASTPVEALNTEAF
TRBV24-1 - ATSSRQALPNGYT
TRBV28 - ASSYGGGWYTEAF
TRBV27 - ASSILGAEAF
TRBV12-3/TRBV12-4 - ASSLTDYGYT
TRBV28 TRBD1 ASSFGTASYEQY
TRBV4-3 - ASSSPWGEQY
TRBV4-2 TRBD1 ASSLDRQVYGYT
TRBV5-1 - ASSLPGGTDTQY
TRBV6-5 - ASSYGTGYSYEQY
TRBV6-5 TRBD1 ATGQDISGANVLT
TRBV5-5 TRBD1 ASSPTRGFSTDTQY
TRBV6-1 - ASSETGSAYEQY
TRBV29-1 - SVNDESSYEQY